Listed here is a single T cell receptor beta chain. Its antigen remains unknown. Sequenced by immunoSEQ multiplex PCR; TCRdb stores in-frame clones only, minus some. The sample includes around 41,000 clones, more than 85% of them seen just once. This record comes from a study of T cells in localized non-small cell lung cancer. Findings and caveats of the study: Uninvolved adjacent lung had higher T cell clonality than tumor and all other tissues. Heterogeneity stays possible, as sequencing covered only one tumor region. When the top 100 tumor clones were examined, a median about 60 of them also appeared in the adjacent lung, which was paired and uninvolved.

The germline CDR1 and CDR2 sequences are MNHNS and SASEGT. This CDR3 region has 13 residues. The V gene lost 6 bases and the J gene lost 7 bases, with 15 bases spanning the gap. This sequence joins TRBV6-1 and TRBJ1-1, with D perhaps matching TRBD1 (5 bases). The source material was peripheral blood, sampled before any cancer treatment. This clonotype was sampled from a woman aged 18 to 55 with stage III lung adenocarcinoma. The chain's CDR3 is CASSNIVGGEAFF. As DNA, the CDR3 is TGTGCCAGCAGCAACATTGTGGGGGGTGAAGCTTTCTTT.